This is a list of T cell receptor beta chains from one sample in a study of T-cell memory formation after mild COVID-19. A single record per CDR3 protein comes from TCRdb applying MiXCR to the 5' RACE reads. The table includes roughly 130,000 distinct CDR3 sequences, 15% to 20% detected once. Sequencing was performed on PBMCs or a T cell subset sorted from them (not recorded which). The receptors originated from a man aged 18 to 35 who had mild COVID-19 (a few samples of this study predate the infection). Cell type and time point are not known. The CDR3 runs from the conserved cysteine through the conserved F or W. D genes are given only for firm matches. Clone size is given for some rows only: seen once, a few or many times, or a class if the clone is expanded.

d_call: .; v_call: TRBV5-1; j_call: TRBJ2-5; clone_size: .; cdr3_nt: TGCGCCAGCAGCCCCTTATCCAAGGAAGAGACCCAGTACTTC; cdr3_aa: CASSPLSKEETQYF
d_call: .; v_call: TRBV5-1; j_call: TRBJ2-1; clone_size: many; cdr3_nt: TGCGCCAGCAGCTTGGGGTGGCAGAATGAGCAGTTCTTC; cdr3_aa: CASSLGWQNEQFF
d_call: .; v_call: TRBV28; j_call: TRBJ1-5; clone_size: .; cdr3_nt: TGTGCCAGCAGACCTCTGCTTTTGATGCTTCATTTT; cdr3_aa: CASRPLLLMLHF
d_call: TRBD2; v_call: TRBV11-2; j_call: TRBJ2-3; clone_size: .; cdr3_nt: TGTGCCAGCGCGGGGGGGCTTAAAGATACGCAGTATTTT; cdr3_aa: CASAGGLKDTQYF
d_call: TRBD2; v_call: TRBV5-1; j_call: TRBJ2-2; clone_size: many; cdr3_nt: TGCGCCAGCAGCCGACTAGCGGGGGGATCTACCGGGGAGCTGTTTTTT; cdr3_aa: CASSRLAGGSTGELFF
d_call: .; v_call: TRBV5-1; j_call: TRBJ1-1; clone_size: .; cdr3_nt: TGCGCCACCAGCTTGGAATCGACGGGCACTGAAGCTTTCTTT; cdr3_aa: CATSLESTGTEAFF
d_call: .; v_call: TRBV11-2; j_call: TRBJ2-2; clone_size: few; cdr3_nt: TGTGCCAGCAGCGCTTTCGCGAACACCGGGGAGCTGTTTTTT; cdr3_aa: CASSAFANTGELFF
d_call: .; v_call: TRBV2; j_call: TRBJ2-1; clone_size: .; cdr3_nt: TGTGCCAGCACCCCTAGGGGGACACGCATCAATGAGCAGTTCTTC; cdr3_aa: CASTPRGTRINEQFF
d_call: .; v_call: TRBV4-3; j_call: TRBJ1-5; clone_size: few; cdr3_nt: TGCGCCAGCAGCCAAGATTCCAGGGGCAATCAGCCCCAGCATTTT; cdr3_aa: CASSQDSRGNQPQHF
d_call: .; v_call: TRBV7-6; j_call: TRBJ1-6; clone_size: few; cdr3_nt: TGTGCCAGCAGCTTAGCTCGGGGACCCTATAATTCACCCCTCCACTTT; cdr3_aa: CASSLARGPYNSPLHF
d_call: .; v_call: TRBV27; j_call: TRBJ2-1; clone_size: few; cdr3_nt: TGTGCCAGCGCCAGGGGTAACAATGAGCAGTTCTTC; cdr3_aa: CASARGNNEQFF
d_call: .; v_call: TRBV6-2/TRBV6-3; j_call: TRBJ1-1; clone_size: .; cdr3_nt: TGTGCCAGCAGAGGGGTCAGTTACACTGAAGCTTTCTTT; cdr3_aa: CASRGVSYTEAFF
d_call: .; v_call: TRBV12-3/TRBV12-4; j_call: TRBJ1-5; clone_size: .; cdr3_nt: TGTGCCAGCAGTCGACAGAATAGCAATCAGCCCCAGCATTTT; cdr3_aa: CASSRQNSNQPQHF
d_call: TRBD2; v_call: TRBV10-3; j_call: TRBJ2-7; clone_size: .; cdr3_nt: TGTGCCATCAGTGGACCGACTAGCGGGGGGACCCACGAGCAGTACTTC; cdr3_aa: CAISGPTSGGTHEQYF
d_call: .; v_call: TRBV12-5; j_call: TRBJ2-1; clone_size: .; cdr3_nt: TGTGCTAGCCGCGCGGGGTTTAGTAATGAGCAGTTCTTC; cdr3_aa: CASRAGFSNEQFF
d_call: .; v_call: TRBV9; j_call: TRBJ2-4; clone_size: few; cdr3_nt: TGTGCCAGCAGCGTAGGGGCTAGCGAGCAAGCCAAAAACATTCAGTACTTC; cdr3_aa: CASSVGASEQAKNIQYF
d_call: TRBD1; v_call: TRBV11-2; j_call: TRBJ2-1; clone_size: .; cdr3_nt: TGTGCCAGCAGCATACGGGACAGGGTCCACAATGAGCAGTTCTTC; cdr3_aa: CASSIRDRVHNEQFF
d_call: TRBD2; v_call: TRBV3-1; j_call: TRBJ2-1; clone_size: many; cdr3_nt: TGTGCCAGCAGCCACGGACTAGCGGGGAGCGCGGACAATGAGCAGTTCTTC; cdr3_aa: CASSHGLAGSADNEQFF
d_call: .; v_call: TRBV6-5; j_call: TRBJ2-3; clone_size: few; cdr3_nt: TGTGCCAGCAGTTCCCCGGGTACGCAGTATTTT; cdr3_aa: CASSSPGTQYF
d_call: TRBD1; v_call: TRBV18; j_call: TRBJ1-4; clone_size: .; cdr3_nt: TGTGCCAGCTCACCACGGCGGGGCCGGGACAGGGGTAATGAAAAACTGTTTTTT; cdr3_aa: CASSPRRGRDRGNEKLFF
d_call: .; v_call: TRBV19; j_call: TRBJ2-1; clone_size: .; cdr3_nt: TGTGCCAGTACCGACGCCCGTGGGACCAATGAGCAGTTCTTC; cdr3_aa: CASTDARGTNEQFF
d_call: .; v_call: TRBV7-2; j_call: TRBJ2-3; clone_size: few; cdr3_nt: TGTGCCAGCAGCTTAGTCGGTCCCGGCACAGATACGCAGTATTTT; cdr3_aa: CASSLVGPGTDTQYF
d_call: TRBD2; v_call: TRBV12-5; j_call: TRBJ2-7; clone_size: .; cdr3_nt: TGTGCTAGTGGTTTGGTATCAGCGGGGTACTACTCCTACGAGCAGTACTTC; cdr3_aa: CASGLVSAGYYSYEQYF
d_call: .; v_call: TRBV7-2; j_call: TRBJ1-5; clone_size: few; cdr3_nt: TGTGCCAGCAGCCCTCCTCGCGAGCCCCAGCATTTT; cdr3_aa: CASSPPREPQHF
d_call: .; v_call: TRBV11-2; j_call: TRBJ1-2; clone_size: few; cdr3_nt: TGTGCCAGCAGCTCCTCGGCACGGGGTTTTGTGAACTATGGCTACACCTTC; cdr3_aa: CASSSSARGFVNYGYTF
d_call: .; v_call: TRBV15; j_call: TRBJ2-5; clone_size: few; cdr3_nt: TGTGCCACCAGGCCGGGACACTCACAAGAGACCCAGTACTTC; cdr3_aa: CATRPGHSQETQYF
d_call: TRBD2; v_call: TRBV29-1; j_call: TRBJ2-1; clone_size: .; cdr3_nt: TGCAGCGTTGTTAGCGGGGGCAGTGAGCAGTTCTTC; cdr3_aa: CSVVSGGSEQFF
d_call: .; v_call: TRBV2; j_call: TRBJ1-2; clone_size: few; cdr3_nt: TGTGCCAGCAGTGCACCGGGCGGAGATGGCTACACCTTC; cdr3_aa: CASSAPGGDGYTF
d_call: TRBD2; v_call: TRBV7-9; j_call: TRBJ2-5; clone_size: .; cdr3_nt: TGTGCCAGCAGCTTAGCTTCTAGCGGGGAAGAGACCCAGTACTTC; cdr3_aa: CASSLASSGEETQYF
d_call: .; v_call: TRBV5-6; j_call: TRBJ1-5; clone_size: .; cdr3_nt: TGTGCCAGCAGCTTGAGGGGAACCTATCAGCCCCAGCATTTT; cdr3_aa: CASSLRGTYQPQHF
d_call: .; v_call: TRBV3-1; j_call: TRBJ1-1; clone_size: few; cdr3_nt: TGTGCCAGCAGCCAACAAGGGGCGGCTGAAGCTTTCTTT; cdr3_aa: CASSQQGAAEAFF